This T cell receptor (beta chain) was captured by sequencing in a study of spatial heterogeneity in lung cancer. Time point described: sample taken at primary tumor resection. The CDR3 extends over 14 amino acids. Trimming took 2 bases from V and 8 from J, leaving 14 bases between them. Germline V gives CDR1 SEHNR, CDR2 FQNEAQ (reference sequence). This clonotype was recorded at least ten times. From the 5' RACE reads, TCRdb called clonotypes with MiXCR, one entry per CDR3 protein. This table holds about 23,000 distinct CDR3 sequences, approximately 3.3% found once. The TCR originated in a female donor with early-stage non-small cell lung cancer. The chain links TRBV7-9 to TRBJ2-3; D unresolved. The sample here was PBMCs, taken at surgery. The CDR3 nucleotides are TGTGCCAGCAGCTTAAGAACAAACTTCGGTACGCAGTATTTT. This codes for CASSLRTNFGTQYF.